This passage covers 17 T cell receptor beta chains from one sample sequenced in a study of response to subunit inactivated influenza vaccine. TCRdb re-called the RT-PCR reads through MiXCR, storing one row per CDR3 protein. The sample carries under 800,000 distinct CDR3 sequences, roughly 13% recorded once. This specimen was PBMCs from blood, taken around 15 days before vaccination. These receptors originate from a man aged 45-65 years who received an inactivated influenza vaccine.

The genes are TRBV7-2 and TRBJ2-2, with D uncertain. CDR3 length equals 15 residues. Germline CDR1 and CDR2: SGHTA and FQGNSA. The V end lost 6 bases, the J end lost 4 bases, and 15 bases lay between the germline ends. This chain's CDR3 is CASSTSPDPTGELFF. CDR3 in DNA: TGTGCCAGCAGTACGTCCCCAGACCCCACCGGGGAGCTGTTTTTT.

This sequence joins TRBV7-6 and TRBJ2-7; 9 bases map to TRBD2. Trimming removed 1 base from V and 5 bases from J; junction bases left unmatched: 9. Germline V gives CDR1 SGHVS, CDR2 FNYEAQ. The CDR3 totals 16 residues. CDR3 DNA sequence: TGTGCCAGCAGCTTAGAGGCTAGCGGGGTACCTAACGAGCAGTACTTC. Its translation is CASSLEASGVPNEQYF. The full variable domain, rest sourced from reference TRBV7-6 and TRBJ2-7, is GAGVSQSPRYKVTKRGQDVALRCDPISGHVSLYWYRQALGQGPEFLTYFNYEAQQDKSGLPNDRFSAERPEGSISTLTIQRTEQRDSAMYRCASSLEASGVPNEQYFGPGTRLTVT.

This clonotype was seen ten or more times. This chain connects TRBV9 to TRBJ1-5; no firm D call. CDR3 length: 14 residues. Between the trimmed V and J ends, which lost 2 bases and 2 bases, there was a span of 8 bases. CDR1 and CDR2 from the germline V gene are SGDLS and YYNGEE. CDR3 residues: CASSVGSGNQPQHF. The CDR3 DNA sequence: TGTGCCAGCAGCGTCGGCAGCGGCAATCAGCCCCAGCATTTT.

This chain uses TRBV20-1 with TRBJ2-7; D call uncertain. V lost 7 bases and J lost 8, with 18 bases in between. This CDR3 region has 12 residues. Germline CDR1 reads DFQATT; CDR2 reads SNEGSKA (reference sequence). CDR3 nucleotide sequence: TGCAGTGTTGTACCCGACGTTGGCAAGCAGTACTTC. It specifies CSVVPDVGKQYF.

This clonotype was recorded at least ten times. The chain is built from TRBV10-3 and TRBJ2-1, with a tentative D call TRBD2 (6 bases). Per the germline V gene, CDR1 is ENHRY and CDR2 is SYGVKD. V lost 6 bases and J lost 7, with 13 bases in between. This CDR3 comprises 13 residues. The DNA for the CDR3 is TGTGCCATCAGCGCGGGACTTTCTAATGAGCAGTTCTTC. Protein product: CAISAGLSNEQFF.

The chain combines TRBV5-6 with TRBJ2-7, with a tentative D call TRBD1 (6 bases). From germline, CDR1 is SGHDT and CDR2 YYEEEE. The V end was cut by 4 bases, the J end by 4 bases, with 21 bases between. There are 16 residues in the CDR3. As DNA, the CDR3 is TGTGCCAGCAGCACCCCGTGGGGCAGGGGTTCTTACGAGCAGTACTTC. Translating it yields CASSTPWGRGSYEQYF.

This clonotype was counted a few times. V gene TRBV5-1 combines with J gene TRBJ2-5, with no clear D. The CDR3 sequence is 14 residues long. V was cut by 2 bases and J by 7 bases, with 15 bases left in between. CDR1 is SGHRS and CDR2 is YFSETQ in the germline V gene. The CDR3 DNA reads as TGCGCCAGCAGCTTTCGGGCCTCATCGGGGACCCAGTACTTC. Its translation: CASSFRASSGTQYF.

The J gene is TRBJ2-7, the V gene TRBV28, with D perhaps TRBD2 (6 bases). The germline CDR1 and CDR2 sequences are MDHEN and SYDVKM. The CDR3 is 13 residues long. Trimming took off 3 bases at V and 6 bases at J, with 12 bases between the two ends. The CDR3 DNA is TGTGCCAGCAGTTTTCCGGCGGGAACCGAGCAGTACTTC. Amino acid sequence: CASSFPAGTEQYF.

The rearrangement links TRBV5-5 to TRBJ2-5, with 9 bases aligning to TRBD1. Germline V CDR1 and CDR2: SGHKS, YYEKEE (reference sequence). The length of the CDR3 is 15 residues. Losses at the gene ends were 3 bases for V and 5 bases for J; bases not matched to a gene: 8. The CDR3 loop reads CASSWGQGMQETQYF. The DNA of the CDR3 is TGTGCCAGCAGCTGGGGACAGGGTATGCAGGAGACCCAGTACTTC.

This clonotype was seen only a few times. The V call is TRBV30, the J call TRBJ2-1; D is possibly TRBD1 or TRBD2 (5 bases each). Germline-derived CDR1 and CDR2 are GTSNPN and SVGIG (reference sequence). Trimming took off 5 bases at V and 9 bases at J, with 14 bases between the two ends. The CDR3 sequence is 12 residues long. CDR3 coding DNA: TGTGCCTGGTATCGGGCAGGGACTGAGCAGTTCTTC. Its translation: CAWYRAGTEQFF.

The V call is TRBV4-2, the J call TRBJ2-5; TRBD1 or TRBD2 may be the D gene (6 bases each). Per germline, CDR1 LGHNA and CDR2 YNFKEQ. This CDR3 region has 15 residues. Deletions cut 0 bases from V and 5 bases from J, with 13 bases between. CDR3 sequence: CASSQDKGGWETQYF. The CDR3 DNA is TGTGCCAGCAGCCAAGATAAGGGGGGATGGGAGACCCAGTACTTC.

This clonotype has only a few counts. The chain has TRBV20-1 and TRBJ2-3, with 11 bases identical to TRBD2. V shed 2 bases, J shed 0 bases, and the junction held 10 bases outside the gene matches. The CDR3 is 18 amino acids. The germline gives CDR1 DFQATT, CDR2 SNEGSKA (reference sequence). The CDR3 coding sequence is TGCAGTGCTAGACCGACGGGACTAGCGGATACTAGCACAGATACGCAGTATTTT. It yields the protein CSARPTGLADTSTDTQYF.

This chain connects TRBV12-3 or TRBV12-4 to TRBJ1-4, with TRBD1 as a possible D gene (5 bases). V was shortened by 6 bases and J by 8 bases, with 16 bases between the two germline ends. The CDR3 contains 14 residues. CDR3 bases: TGTGCCAGCAGGCGGACACCCATCGGGGAAAAACTGTTTTTT. Its protein is CASRRTPIGEKLFF.

The rearrangement uses TRBV5-1 and TRBJ2-7, with D perhaps matching TRBD1 (5 bases). The length of the CDR3 is 16 residues. Germline lookup yields CDR1 SGHRS and CDR2 YFSETQ. V lost 5 bases and J lost 0, with 18 bases in between. The CDR3 DNA reads TGCGCCAGCAGACCTGGGGCAGGGATGAGCTCCTACGAGCAGTACTTC. Translated: CASRPGAGMSSYEQYF. The complete variable domain, with remaining parts taken from reference TRBV5-1 and TRBJ2-7, reads KAGVTQTPRYLIKTRGQQVTLSCSPISGHRSVSWYQQTPGQGLQFLFEYFSETQRNKGNFPGRFSGRQFSNSRSEMNVSTLELGDSALYLCASRPGAGMSSYEQYFGPGTRLTVT.

The chain uses TRBV5-1 and TRBJ2-7; TRBD1 matches at 8 bases. From germline, CDR1 is SGHRS and CDR2 YFSETQ. After removal of 4 bases from V and 6 bases from J, the junction contained 12 bases not matched to a gene. This CDR3 region has 15 residues. This chain's CDR3 is CASSNRDRLIGEQYF. As DNA, the CDR3 is TGCGCCAGCAGCAATCGGGACAGGTTAATAGGCGAGCAGTACTTC.

This clonotype was counted at least ten times. The CDR3 sequence: CASRVDRVANQPQHF. In DNA form, the CDR3 reads TGTGCCAGCAGGGTAGACAGGGTTGCCAATCAGCCCCAGCATTTT. The rearrangement links TRBV28 to TRBJ1-5; 7 nucleotides line up with TRBD1. With V trimmed by 6 bases and J by 3 bases, 8 bases remained unmatched. CDR3 size: 15 residues. CDR1 MDHEN and CDR2 SYDVKM come from the germline V gene. Full variable domain (rest looked up from reference TRBV28 and TRBJ1-5): DVKVTQSSRYLVKRTGEKVFLECVQDMDHENMFWYRQDPGLGLRLIYFSYDVKMKEKGDIPEGYSVSREKKERFSLILESASTNQTSMYLCASRVDRVANQPQHFGDGTRLSIL.

The V gene is TRBV5-1, the J gene TRBJ1-2; perhaps TRBD1 as D (6 bases). This CDR3 has 16 residues. With 4 bases removed from V and 3 bases from J, the gap between germline ends came to 19 bases. CDR1 is SGHRS, CDR2 YFSETQ, per germline. The CDR3 DNA reads TGCGCCAGCAGCCCAAGCGGGGGGCACTCCTACTATGGCTACACCTTC. This codes for CASSPSGGHSYYGYTF. The variable domain in full, completed from reference TRBV5-1 and TRBJ1-2, reads KAGVTQTPRYLIKTRGQQVTLSCSPISGHRSVSWYQQTPGQGLQFLFEYFSETQRNKGNFPGRFSGRQFSNSRSEMNVSTLELGDSALYLCASSPSGGHSYYGYTFGSGTRLTVV.